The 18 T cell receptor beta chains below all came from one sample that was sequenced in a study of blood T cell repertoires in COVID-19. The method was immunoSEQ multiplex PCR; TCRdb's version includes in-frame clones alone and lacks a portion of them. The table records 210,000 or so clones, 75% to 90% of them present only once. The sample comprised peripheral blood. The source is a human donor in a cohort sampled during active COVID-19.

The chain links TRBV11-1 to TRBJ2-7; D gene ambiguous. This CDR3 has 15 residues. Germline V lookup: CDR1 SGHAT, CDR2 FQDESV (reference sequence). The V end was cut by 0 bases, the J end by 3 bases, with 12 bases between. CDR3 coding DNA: TGTGCCAGCAGCTTAGCGTCGACATTTCGCTACGAGCAGTACTTC. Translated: CASSLASTFRYEQYF.

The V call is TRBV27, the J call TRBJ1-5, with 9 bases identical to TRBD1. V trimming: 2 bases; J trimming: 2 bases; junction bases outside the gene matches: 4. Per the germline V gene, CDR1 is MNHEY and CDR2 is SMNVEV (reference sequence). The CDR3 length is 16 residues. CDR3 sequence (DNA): TGTGCCAGCAGTTTAGGGACAGGGTCGGGCAATCAGCCCCAGCATTTT. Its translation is CASSLGTGSGNQPQHF.

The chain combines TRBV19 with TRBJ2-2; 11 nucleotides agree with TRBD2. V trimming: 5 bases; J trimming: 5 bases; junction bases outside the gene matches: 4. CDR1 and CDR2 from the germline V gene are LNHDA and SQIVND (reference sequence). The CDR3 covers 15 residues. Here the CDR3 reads CASSLSGRVTGELFF. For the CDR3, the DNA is TGTGCCAGTAGTCTTAGCGGGAGGGTAACCGGGGAGCTGTTTTTT.

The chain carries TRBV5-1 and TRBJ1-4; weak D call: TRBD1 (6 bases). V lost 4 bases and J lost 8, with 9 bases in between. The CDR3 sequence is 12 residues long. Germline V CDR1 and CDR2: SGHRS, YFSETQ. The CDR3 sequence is CASSIQGEKLFF. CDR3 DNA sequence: TGCGCCAGCAGCATACAGGGAGAAAAACTGTTTTTT.

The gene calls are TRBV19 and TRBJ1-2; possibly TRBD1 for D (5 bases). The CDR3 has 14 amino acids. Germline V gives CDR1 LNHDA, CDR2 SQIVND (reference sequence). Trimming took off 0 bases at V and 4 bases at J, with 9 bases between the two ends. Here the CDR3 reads CASSIEGRGYGYTF. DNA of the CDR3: TGTGCCAGTAGTATAGAGGGGCGCGGCTATGGCTACACCTTC.

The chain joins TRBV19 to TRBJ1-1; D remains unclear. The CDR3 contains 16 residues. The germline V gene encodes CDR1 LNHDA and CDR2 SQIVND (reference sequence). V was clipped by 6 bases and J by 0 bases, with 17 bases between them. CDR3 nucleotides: TGTGCCAGTAGCCGAATTATAAGTAGTATGAACACTGAAGCTTTCTTT. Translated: CASSRIISSMNTEAFF.

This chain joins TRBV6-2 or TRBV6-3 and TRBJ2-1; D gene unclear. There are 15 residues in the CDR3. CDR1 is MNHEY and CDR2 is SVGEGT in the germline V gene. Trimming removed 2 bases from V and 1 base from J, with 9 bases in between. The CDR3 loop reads CASSYASNSYNEQFF. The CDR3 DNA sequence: TGTGCCAGCAGTTACGCGTCTAATTCCTACAATGAGCAGTTCTTC.

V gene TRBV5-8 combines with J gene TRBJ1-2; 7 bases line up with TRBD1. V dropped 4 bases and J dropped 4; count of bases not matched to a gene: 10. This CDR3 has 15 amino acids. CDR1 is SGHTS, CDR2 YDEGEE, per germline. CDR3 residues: CASSITGAHSYGYTF. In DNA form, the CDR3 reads TGTGCCAGCAGCATAACAGGGGCGCATAGCTATGGCTACACCTTC.

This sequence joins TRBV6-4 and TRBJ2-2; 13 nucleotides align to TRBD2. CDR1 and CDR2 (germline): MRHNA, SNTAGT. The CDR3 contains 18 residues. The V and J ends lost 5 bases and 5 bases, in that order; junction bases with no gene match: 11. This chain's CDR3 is CASSRGGLAGDVTGELFF. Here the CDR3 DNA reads TGTGCCAGCAGTCGGGGAGGACTAGCGGGAGATGTGACCGGGGAGCTGTTTTTT.

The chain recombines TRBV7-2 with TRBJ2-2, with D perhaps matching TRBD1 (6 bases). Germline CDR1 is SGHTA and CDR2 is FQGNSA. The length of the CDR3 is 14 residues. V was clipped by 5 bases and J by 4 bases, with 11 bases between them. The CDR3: CASSPQGSTGELFF. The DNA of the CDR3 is TGTGCCAGCAGCCCACAGGGATCCACCGGGGAGCTGTTTTTT.

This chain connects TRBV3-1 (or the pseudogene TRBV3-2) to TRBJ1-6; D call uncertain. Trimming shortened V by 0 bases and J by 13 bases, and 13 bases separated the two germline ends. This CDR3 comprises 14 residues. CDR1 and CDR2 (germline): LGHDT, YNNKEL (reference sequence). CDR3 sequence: CASSQEGSLRPLHF. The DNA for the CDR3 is TGTGCCAGCAGCCAAGAAGGCAGCCTGAGGCCCCTCCACTTT.

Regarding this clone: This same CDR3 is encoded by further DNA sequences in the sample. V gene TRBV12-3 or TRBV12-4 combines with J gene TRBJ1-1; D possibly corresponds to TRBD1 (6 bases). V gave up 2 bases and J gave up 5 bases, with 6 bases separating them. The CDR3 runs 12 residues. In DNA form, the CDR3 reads TGTGCCAGCAGTTTACAGGGGACTGAAGCTTTCTTT. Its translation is CASSLQGTEAFF.

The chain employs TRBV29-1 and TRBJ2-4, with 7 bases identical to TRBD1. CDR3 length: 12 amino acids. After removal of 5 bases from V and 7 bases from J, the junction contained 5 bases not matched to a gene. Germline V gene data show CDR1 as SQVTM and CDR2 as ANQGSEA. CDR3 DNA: TGCAGCGTTCGCGGCAGGGGGAACATTCAGTACTTC. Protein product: CSVRGRGNIQYF.

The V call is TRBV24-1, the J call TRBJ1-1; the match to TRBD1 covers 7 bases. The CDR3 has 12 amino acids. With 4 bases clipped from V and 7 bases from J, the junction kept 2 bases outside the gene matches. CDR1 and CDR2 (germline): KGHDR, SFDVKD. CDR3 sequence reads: CATSDRQGEAFF. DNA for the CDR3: TGTGCCACCAGTGACCGACAGGGTGAAGCTTTCTTT.

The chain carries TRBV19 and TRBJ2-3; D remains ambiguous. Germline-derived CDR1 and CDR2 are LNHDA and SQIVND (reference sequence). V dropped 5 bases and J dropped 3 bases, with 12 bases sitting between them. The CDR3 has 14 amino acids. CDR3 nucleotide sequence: TGTGCCAGTAGTCGCCTGACGAGGACAGATACGCAGTATTTT. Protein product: CASSRLTRTDTQYF.

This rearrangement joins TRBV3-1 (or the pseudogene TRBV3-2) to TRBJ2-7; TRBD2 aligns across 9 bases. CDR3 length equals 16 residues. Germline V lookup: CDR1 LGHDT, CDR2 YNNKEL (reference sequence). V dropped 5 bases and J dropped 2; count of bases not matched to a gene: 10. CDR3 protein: CASSSRWSGRTYEQYF. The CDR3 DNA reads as TGTGCCAGCAGCTCCCGGTGGAGCGGGAGGACCTACGAGCAGTACTTC.

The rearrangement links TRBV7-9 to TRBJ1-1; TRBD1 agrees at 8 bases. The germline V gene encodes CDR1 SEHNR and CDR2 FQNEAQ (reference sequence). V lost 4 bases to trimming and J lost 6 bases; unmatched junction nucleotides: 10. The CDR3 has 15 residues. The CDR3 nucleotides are TGTGCCAGCAGCTCCCAGACAGGGGTTCGCTCTGAAGCTTTCTTT. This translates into CASSSQTGVRSEAFF.

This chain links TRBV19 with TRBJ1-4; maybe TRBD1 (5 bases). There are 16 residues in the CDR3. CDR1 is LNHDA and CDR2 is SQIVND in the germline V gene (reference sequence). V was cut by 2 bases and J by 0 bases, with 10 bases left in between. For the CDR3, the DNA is TGTGCCAGTAGTATAAGACAGTTCGCAACTAATGAAAAACTGTTTTTT. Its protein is CASSIRQFATNEKLFF. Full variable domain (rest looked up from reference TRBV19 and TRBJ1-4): DGGITQSPKYLFRKEGQNVTLSCEQNLNHDAMYWYRQDPGQGLRLIYYSQIVNDFQKGDIAEGYSVSREKKESFPLTVTSAQKNPTAFYLCASSIRQFATNEKLFFGSGTQLSVL.